Listed here are 5 T cell receptor beta chains from one sample, sequenced in a study of Ad26.COV2.S vaccination and SARS-CoV-2 variants. The treatment here: some 19 received Ad26.COV2.S at low or high dose, single or two shots; roughly five received placebo; per-sample allocation not given. Repertoires come from day 63 after the first vaccine or placebo injection. Measured with immunoSEQ multiplex PCR; TCRdb has only the in-frame clones, and not every one. The sample yields 350,000 to 600,000 clones, 70% to 90% seen once. Sequenced material: peripheral blood, taken in a trial of Ad26.COV2.S vaccine versus placebo. The receptors stem from a person aged 18-60 years who received the Ad26.COV2.S COVID-19 vaccine or a placebo.

V and J are TRBV19 and TRBJ2-3, with D hard to call. Germline lookup yields CDR1 LNHDA and CDR2 SQIVND (reference sequence). The CDR3 contains 13 residues. V lost 4 bases, J lost 0 bases, and 5 bases lay in between. The CDR3 loop reads CASSKASTDTQYF. The CDR3 DNA is TGTGCCAGTAGTAAGGCTAGCACAGATACGCAGTATTTT.

The chain links TRBV7-9 to TRBJ1-2; a weak D match, TRBD1 (5 bases). CDR3 size: 14 residues. Trimming took off 5 bases at V and 4 bases at J, with 14 bases between the two ends. Germline-derived CDR1 and CDR2 are SEHNR and FQNEAQ (reference sequence). The CDR3 nucleotides read TGTGCCAGCAGCGGAACGACAGCCTTCTATGGCTACACCTTC. It yields the protein CASSGTTAFYGYTF.

The rearrangement joins TRBV9 to TRBJ1-2; TRBD1 agrees at 9 bases. From germline, CDR1 is SGDLS and CDR2 YYNGEE. This CDR3 comprises 14 residues. Trimming at V came to 5 bases and at J to 2 bases, leaving 4 bases not matched to a gene. CDR3 DNA sequence: TGTGCCAGCAGGAAAGGGACAGGGAACTATGGCTACACCTTC. This sequence encodes CASRKGTGNYGYTF.

A word on this clone: Other DNA sequences of this sample code for an identical CDR3. V usage is TRBV9 and J usage is TRBJ1-5; D is unclear. With 0 bases removed from V and 0 bases from J, the gap between germline ends came to 4 bases. Germline V gene lookup returns CDR1 SGDLS and CDR2 YYNGEE. This CDR3 comprises 14 residues. CDR3 residues: CASSVEDSNQPQHF. The CDR3 nucleotides are TGTGCCAGCAGCGTAGAGGATAGCAATCAGCCCCAGCATTTT.

V gene TRBV6-1 combines with J gene TRBJ2-3; D is perhaps TRBD1 (5 bases). This CDR3 contains 12 residues. In germline, CDR1 is MNHNS, CDR2 SASEGT. Trimming shortened V by 2 bases and J by 7 bases, and 7 bases separated the two germline ends. The CDR3 sequence: CASSERGNTQYF. CDR3 bases: TGTGCCAGCAGTGAAAGGGGTAATACGCAGTATTTT.